The sequence of this T cell receptor beta chain was determined in a study of memory CD8 T cells in hepatitis C reinfection. Sequencing was performed with immunoSEQ multiplex PCR; in TCRdb, only in-frame clones are kept and a portion is missing. The repertoire holds over 45,000 clones, with just under 90% as singletons. Time point here: pre-reinfection, 55 to 20 weeks before reinfection detection. Sorted cells were sequenced directly ex vivo without any in vitro expansion. The CDR3 is 14 residues long. V lost 3 bases to trimming and J lost 4 bases; unmatched junction nucleotides: 3. Looked up from germline, CDR1 is SGHVS and CDR2 is FNYEAQ.

This chain joins TRBV7-6 and TRBJ2-3; 8 nucleotides align to TRBD2. The TCR comes from a man aged 18 to 30 with hepatitis C virus infection. Sequenced sample: naive CD8+ T cells sorted from blood. CDR3 DNA: TGTGCCAGCAGCTTCGGGGGGGCCCCAGATACGCAGTATTTT. The encoded protein is CASSFGGAPDTQYF.